This T cell receptor beta chain derives from a study of T cell responses to AZD1222 COVID-19 vaccine. Points from the study as a whole: There were repertoire samples only from the period after the peak T cell response.

Germline V gene lookup returns CDR1 SNHLY and CDR2 FYNNEI. V dropped 3 bases and J dropped 5 bases, with 10 bases sitting between them. The CDR3 consists of 13 residues. Clones were read by immunoSEQ multiplex PCR, and TCRdb kept only the in-frame ones, dropping some. The sample lists approximately 140,000 clones; over 75% were seen once. Points on this clone: Its antigen is unidentified.

Sample: peripheral blood, taken 28 days after the second AZD1222 dose. This receptor was taken from an adult who received the AZD1222 COVID-19 vaccine. The gene calls are TRBV2 and TRBJ1-2; D is unresolved. The CDR3 region is CASSERALYGYTF. The CDR3 nucleotides read TGTGCCAGCAGTGAGAGGGCCCTTTATGGCTACACCTTC.